The rows below give T cell receptor beta chains drawn from one sample of a study of graft-versus-host responses after intestinal transplantation. Clones were sequenced by immunoSEQ multiplex PCR, and TCRdb holds only the in-frame ones, with some missing. The sample yields around 9,900 clones, about 96% seen once. The sequenced sample was bone marrow, obtained about 530 days after intestinal transplantation. These TCRs come from a human patient who received an intestinal transplant, so some T cells may come from the graft donor. The CDR3 runs from the conserved cysteine through the conserved F or W. The D gene is left open where the match is weak. The size of a clone is reported for some rows only, either as once, few or many, or as a class for expanded clones.

TRBJ2-1,-,TRBV5-1,-,TGCGCCAGCAGCTCCACCCAGGGCCCCTACAATGAGCAGTTCTTC,CASSSTQGPYNEQFF
TRBJ2-3,-,TRBV11-2,TRBD2,TGTGCCAGCAGCTTCACTGTAGTAGCGGGCGGCACAGATACGCAGTATTTT,CASSFTVVAGGTDTQYF
TRBJ1-1,-,TRBV10-3,-,TGTGCCATCAGTCAGGGCTCGACTGAAGCTTTCTTT,CAISQGSTEAFF
TRBJ1-5,once,TRBV5-5,TRBD1,TGTGCCAGCAGCCGCGGGACAGGGGCTAATCAGCCCCAGCATTTT,CASSRGTGANQPQHF
TRBJ1-5,-,TRBV5-4,-,TGTGCCAGCAGTCATGACGGGGATCAGCCCCAGCATTTT,CASSHDGDQPQHF
TRBJ2-1,-,TRBV5-1,-,TGCGCCAGCAGCTTGAACAGGCGGAATGAGCAGTTCTTC,CASSLNRRNEQFF
TRBJ2-5,-,TRBV7-2,-,TGTGCCAGCAGCCCCTGGGACTCGACCTTAAAAGAGACCCAGTACTTC,CASSPWDSTLKETQYF
TRBJ2-1,-,TRBV28,-,TGTGCCATTACCCCCGACCCCAGGCATGAGCAGTTCTTC,CAITPDPRHEQFF
TRBJ2-7,-,TRBV28,-,TGTGCCAGCAGTTTCGCAGGCTCCTACGAGCAGTACTTC,CASSFAGSYEQYF
TRBJ2-5,few,TRBV19,TRBD2,TGTGCCAGTAGTATACCGGGGGGAATTAAGTACTTC,CASSIPGGIKYF
TRBJ1-1,-,TRBV13,TRBD1,TGTGCCAGCACATCAGGGGGCGGTACTGAAGCTTTCTTT,CASTSGGGTEAFF
TRBJ1-2,-,TRBV28,-,TGTGCCAGCAGTTTTACGCCCGGGTGGGAGTTTTATAACTATGGCTACACCTTC,CASSFTPGWEFYNYGYTF
TRBJ1-2,-,TRBV6-1,-,TGTGCCAGCAGTCCAGGCCCGTCAGTAGTCTATGGCTACACCTTC,CASSPGPSVVYGYTF
TRBJ2-7,-,TRBV5-1,-,TGCGCCAGCAGCTTGGCCCAAGGGTCCTCAGGGGAGCAGTACTTC,CASSLAQGSSGEQYF
TRBJ1-5,-,TRBV28,-,TGTGCCAGCAGCCCAAAGACATTCGGTTGGGATCAGCCCCAGCATTTT,CASSPKTFGWDQPQHF
TRBJ2-3,-,TRBV6-6,TRBD2,TGTGCCAGCAGTAAGGGACTAGCTAGCGATACGCAGTATTTT,CASSKGLASDTQYF
TRBJ2-1,-,TRBV10-1,TRBD2,TGCGCCAGCAGTGATCGGGGACTAGCGGAACTCTACAATGAGCAGTTCTTC,CASSDRGLAELYNEQFF
TRBJ1-1,-,TRBV27,TRBD1,TGTGCCAGCAGTTTTACAGGGGTTGGTACTGAAGCTTTCTTT,CASSFTGVGTEAFF
TRBJ2-7,-,TRBV5-6,-,TGTGCCAGCAGCTTAGGAGGCCGTGGAGGCTACGAGCAGTACTTC,CASSLGGRGGYEQYF
TRBJ2-7,-,TRBV19,-,TGTGCCAGTAGTATAGATCCGTTAGCTACGAAGCAGTACTTC,CASSIDPLATKQYF
TRBJ1-1,-,TRBV27,-,TGTGCCAGCAGTAGGTCGGGAAACACTGAAGCTTTCTTT,CASSRSGNTEAFF
TRBJ2-7,once,TRBV27,-,TGTGCCAGCAGTTTGGGCCAGCTCCCTTACGAGCAGTACTTC,CASSLGQLPYEQYF
TRBJ1-2,large,TRBV4-3,-,TGCGCCAGCAGCCAAGATCTAGGGGGTGCCTATGGCTACACCTTC,CASSQDLGGAYGYTF
TRBJ1-1,-,TRBV10-2,-,TGCGCCAGCACGAGCATTAGTAACACTGAAGCTTTCTTT,CASTSISNTEAFF
TRBJ1-1,once,TRBV30,-,TGTGCCTGGAGCGCCCTTAGCACTGAAGCTTTCTTT,CAWSALSTEAFF
TRBJ2-5,-,TRBV30,TRBD2,TGTGCCTGGAACCGACTAGCCAACAAGACGGCCCAAGAGACCCAGTACTTC,CAWNRLANKTAQETQYF
TRBJ1-2,-,TRBV9,-,TGTGCCAGCAGCGCCGCTGGAGAGGGAGATCGCTACACCTTC,CASSAAGEGDRYTF
TRBJ2-1,-,TRBV15,-,TGTGCCACCAGCAGAGACCTGGCTAGGGGCTACAATGAGCAGTTCTTC,CATSRDLARGYNEQFF
TRBJ2-7,-,TRBV4-3,-,TGCGCCAGCAGCCAAGATCAAGGGTATTCCTACGAGCAGTACTTC,CASSQDQGYSYEQYF
TRBJ2-3,-,TRBV19,TRBD2,TGTGCCAGTAGTGCCCTAGCGGGAGCCCCAGATACGCAGTATTTT,CASSALAGAPDTQYF
TRBJ2-1,-,TRBV7-8,-,TGTGCCAGCAGCCCATGGACTGCCGGTACCTACAATGAGCAGTTCTTC,CASSPWTAGTYNEQFF
TRBJ2-1,-,TRBV19,TRBD2,TGTGCCAGTAGTAGGGGACTAGCGGAGTCCTACAATGAGCAGTTCTTC,CASSRGLAESYNEQFF
TRBJ1-5,-,TRBV5-6,-,TGTGCCAGCAGCTTGGCGGGTGGGGGAAGGGTCAATCAGCCCCAGCATTTT,CASSLAGGGRVNQPQHF
TRBJ1-1,-,TRBV28,-,TGTGCCAGCAGTTGGCAGCTGAACACTGAAGCTTTCTTT,CASSWQLNTEAFF
TRBJ1-4,-,TRBV18,-,TGTGCCAGCTCACCACAGGCAACTAATGAAAAACTGTTTTTT,CASSPQATNEKLFF
TRBJ1-1,-,TRBV7-9,-,TGTGCCAGCAGCTTATCAGTGGGGGGAGGCACTGAAGCTTTCTTT,CASSLSVGGGTEAFF
TRBJ1-4,-,TRBV28,-,TGTGCCAGCAGTTTATACGGGGGGAGGGTTTTATATGAAAAACTGTTTTTT,CASSLYGGRVLYEKLFF
TRBJ2-2,-,TRBV9,-,TGTGCCAGCAGCTTTCTACAGGAAGCCACCGGGGAGCTGTTTTTT,CASSFLQEATGELFF
TRBJ2-3,-,TRBV7-3,-,TGTGCCAGCAGCTTAGGCTTACCCTCGGATACGCAGTATTTT,CASSLGLPSDTQYF
TRBJ1-1,-,TRBV20-1,-,TGCAGCAGTGTTATGAACACTGAAGCTTTCTTT,CSSVMNTEAFF
TRBJ2-1,-,TRBV7-9,TRBD2,TGTGCCAGCAGTCTGGGACTAGGAAACAATGAGCAGTTCTTC,CASSLGLGNNEQFF
TRBJ2-7,-,TRBV4-1,TRBD2,TGCGCCAGCAGCCATCTAGCGGGGAGCTCCTACGAGCAGTACTTC,CASSHLAGSSYEQYF
TRBJ2-1,-,TRBV9,TRBD1,TGTGCCAGCAGCGGGGACAGGAATGAGCAGTTCTTC,CASSGDRNEQFF
TRBJ1-2,-,TRBV28,-,TGTGCCAGCAGTTCAGGGGCCGAGGACTATGGCTACACCTTC,CASSSGAEDYGYTF
TRBJ1-6,-,TRBV18,-,TGTGCCAGCTCACCCACCCACGACAGAAATTCACCCCTCCACTTT,CASSPTHDRNSPLHF
TRBJ1-6,once,TRBV2,-,TGTGCCAGCAGTGAGGTGACAGGTGGAAATTCACCCCTCCACTTT,CASSEVTGGNSPLHF
TRBJ1-5,-,TRBV5-1,-,TGCGCCAGCAGCTTGGAAGGGGGGGGTGATCAGCCCCAGCATTTT,CASSLEGGGDQPQHF
TRBJ2-7,-,TRBV14,-,TGTGCCAGCAGCCACGTTCAAGGGGGAGTTACGGAGCAGTACTTC,CASSHVQGGVTEQYF
TRBJ2-7,-,TRBV28,TRBD1,TGTGCCAGCAGTTTGTCGACAGGGGGATACGAGCAGTACTTC,CASSLSTGGYEQYF
TRBJ2-4,-,TRBV4-1,-,TGCGCCAGCAGCCAAGACCCGCGCGGAGTAGCCAAAAACATTCAGTACTTC,CASSQDPRGVAKNIQYF
TRBJ2-7,-,TRBV6-5,-,TGTGCCAGCAGGAACAGGGAACTGAAAAACGAGCAGTACTTC,CASRNRELKNEQYF
TRBJ2-7,-,TRBV7-9,-,TGTGCCAGCAGCATAACCAACGGAGACTACTACGAGCAGTACTTC,CASSITNGDYYEQYF
TRBJ2-7,few,TRBV6-1,-,TGTGCCAGCAGTAACTACGAGCAGTACTTC,CASSNYEQYF
TRBJ2-7,-,TRBV15,TRBD1,TGTGCCACCAGCAGACGCACAGGGGGCCACGAGCAGTACTTC,CATSRRTGGHEQYF
TRBJ1-2,-,TRBV6-1,-,TGTGCCAGCAGTCTGGGGATGGGAAACTATGGCTACACCTTC,CASSLGMGNYGYTF
TRBJ2-5,-,TRBV4-1,-,TGCGCCAGCAGCCAAGAGGGGGCGGAGGAGACCCAGTACTTC,CASSQEGAEETQYF
TRBJ1-1,-,TRBV11-2,-,TGTGCCAGCAGCTTAGGCAGGGCCACTGAAGCTTTCTTT,CASSLGRATEAFF
TRBJ2-7,once,TRBV23-1,TRBD1,TGCGCCAGCAGTACACCAAGCCGGACAGGGTCTCTCTACGAGCAGTACTTC,CASSTPSRTGSLYEQYF
TRBJ1-6,-,TRBV29-1,TRBD1,TGCAGCGTTAAAGCAGGGGGCGATAATTCACCCCTCCACTTT,CSVKAGGDNSPLHF